Below, one TCR beta chain is given with its context. As yet, its antigen is unknown. The study drew the donors from its 120-subject validation cohort, separate from the roughly 700-subject first cohort. Data came from immunoSEQ multiplex PCR; TCRdb stores just in-frame clones and leaves some out. Seen here are tens of thousands of clones, over 85% observed once, and the top ten hold about 4.5%. The CDR3 has 11 residues. The V end was cut by 5 bases, the J end by 16 bases, with 18 bases between. From germline, CDR1 is DFQATT and CDR2 SNEGSKA (reference sequence). This sample was taken from a study of cytomegalovirus exposure and HLA in healthy donors. Study findings and constraints: In vitro, three CMV-associated chains proved specific for CMV antigens.

The source of this sequence is a man aged 18 to 30 in good health and CMV-seropositive. Sequencing was carried out using PBMCs. V gene TRBV20-1 combines with J gene TRBJ2-1, with D unresolved. The CDR3 DNA sequence: TGCAGTGCTGCTGGGTACAATGAGCGCTTCTTC. It codes for CSAAGYNERFF.